This TCR beta chain stems from a study of T-cell memory formation after mild COVID-19. Trimming left V 3 bases short and J 6 bases short, with 12 bases between. Per germline, CDR1 MRHNA and CDR2 SNTAGT. The CDR3 length is 14 residues. TCRdb passed the 5' RACE reads through MiXCR, listing each CDR3 protein once. The repertoire consists of 450,000 to 650,000 distinct CDR3 sequences, with less than 25% occurring once and the leading ten covering around 9.2%. This clonotype was observed many times. This chain joins TRBV6-4 and TRBJ2-1; no reliable D call. The receptor was isolated from an adult woman who had mild COVID-19 (a few samples of this study predate the infection). Cell type and time point are not known. Sequencing input: PBMCs or a T cell subset sorted from them (not recorded which). CDR3 nucleotides: TGTGCCAGCAGTGAGGGCAGCCACCCCAATGAGCAGTTCTTC. Translated: CASSEGSHPNEQFF.